This passage covers 28 T cell receptor beta chains from one sample sequenced in a study of CXCR3-negative and CXCR3-positive naive CD8 T cells. Researchers prepared the TRB cDNA libraries using 5' RACE with UMI labels. TCRdb re-called the 5' RACE reads and catalogs CDR3 proteins one per entry, DNA excluded. Recorded for this sample: approximately 88,000 distinct CDR3 sequences. Material for sequencing was naive CXCR3- CD8+ T cells from blood. Regarding subset: CD45RO-CCR7+CD27+CD95- naive CD8+ T cells lacking CXCR3 (TNR3-). The receptor source for this set is a human donor in good health. Some clones in this sample may be carry-over from other donors' samples.

The V call is TRBV6-4, the J call TRBJ2-1; TCRdb outputs TRBD2, but without DNA this stays unchecked. The CDR3 extends over 15 amino acids. CDR1 is MRHNA and CDR2 is SNTAGT in the germline V gene. CDR3 amino acids: CASSGTSGSYNEQFF.

The gene calls are TRBV7-7 and TRBJ2-7; TCRdb reports TRBD1, a call that lacks DNA to check it against. Germline CDR1 is SSHAT and CDR2 is FNYEAQ (reference sequence). This CDR3 has 14 amino acids. The chain's CDR3 is CASSPSRGDYEQYF. Combining the CDR3 with reference TRBV7-7 and TRBJ2-7 gives the whole variable domain GAGVSQSPRYKVTKRGQDVTLRCDPISSHATLYWYQQALGQGPEFLTYFNYEAQPDKSGLPSDRFSAERPEGSISTLTIQRTEQRDSAMYRCASSPSRGDYEQYFGPGTRLTVT.

The chain joins TRBV2 to TRBJ2-5; without DNA, the TCRdb call of TRBD1 cannot be checked. The germline CDR1 and CDR2 sequences are SNHLY and FYNNEI. The CDR3 loop spans 16 amino acids. CDR3: CASSSSTVASGSTQYF. The full variable domain, rest sourced from reference TRBV2 and TRBJ2-5, is EPEVTQTPSHQVTQMGQEVILRCVPISNHLYFYWYRQILGQKVEFLVSFYNNEISEKSEIFDDQFSVERPDGSNFTLKIRSTKLEDSAMYFCASSSSTVASGSTQYFGPGTRLLVL.

The rearrangement joins TRBV7-9 to TRBJ2-7. Germline-derived CDR1 and CDR2 are SEHNR and FQNEAQ (reference sequence). CDR3 length equals 16 residues. CDR3: CASSLASGLGPYEQYF.

J is TRBJ2-1 and V is TRBV4-3; TCRdb designates TRBD2, a call that cannot be tested without DNA. The germline gives CDR1 LGHNA, CDR2 YSLEER. The CDR3 is 17 amino acids. This CDR3 is CASSQDRTSGIYNEQFF.

CDR3 loop: CSVVEGSREQYF. This chain joins TRBV29-1 and TRBJ2-7. Germline lookup yields CDR1 SQVTM and CDR2 ANQGSEA. The CDR3 loop spans 12 amino acids.

This chain's CDR3 is CASKLRAGTSVQETQYF. The genes are TRBV7-6 and TRBJ2-5; the D call of TRBD2 rests on TCRdb alone, since no DNA is present to check it. The length of the CDR3 is 17 residues. Germline CDR1 reads SGHVS; CDR2 reads FNYEAQ.

The CDR3 region is CASSQVSGDNEQFF. V and J are TRBV4-1 and TRBJ2-1; the TCRdb call, TRBD1, lacks DNA for checking. Germline values: CDR1 MGHRA, CDR2 YSYEKL. This CDR3 has 14 amino acids.

The chain recombines TRBV7-9 with TRBJ2-7; as DNA is missing, the TRBD2 call by TCRdb cannot be tested. From germline, CDR1 is SEHNR and CDR2 FQNEAQ (reference sequence). The CDR3 length is 16 residues. CDR3 sequence: CASSFPSGDGPYEQYF.

The rearrangement uses TRBV28 and TRBJ2-1; without DNA, the TCRdb call of TRBD1 cannot be checked. This CDR3 has 15 amino acids. The germline V gene has CDR1 MDHEN and CDR2 SYDVKM. This CDR3 reads CASSSPPSRGHEQFF.

The chain uses TRBV20-1 and TRBJ2-7; no DNA is available, so the TRBD2 call from TCRdb remains unchecked. This CDR3 comprises 19 residues. CDR1 DFQATT and CDR2 SNEGSKA come from the germline V gene (reference sequence). CDR3 sequence: CSAIPAGNNRDSLGWEQYF.

The CDR3 sequence: CASSLWVGKPYEQYF. The chain links TRBV7-6 to TRBJ2-7. In germline, CDR1 is SGHVS, CDR2 FNYEAQ. The CDR3 is made up of 15 amino acids.

The chain links TRBV29-1 to TRBJ2-1; as DNA is missing, the TRBD2 call by TCRdb cannot be tested. The germline gives CDR1 SQVTM, CDR2 ANQGSEA. This CDR3 comprises 16 residues. This CDR3 is CSVEGTSGRAYNEQFF.

This sequence joins TRBV3-2 and TRBJ1-1; TCRdb designates TRBD1, a call that cannot be tested without DNA. TRBV3-2 is a pseudogene. The CDR3 is 16 amino acids. This CDR3 reads CASSQDRDTSNTEAFF.

V and J are TRBV14 and TRBJ2-1; TCRdb calls TRBD2, which cannot be checked without DNA. The germline V gene has CDR1 SGHDN and CDR2 FVKESK. The CDR3 contains 18 residues. This CDR3 is CASSQDPGLGLAGEGQFF. The full variable domain, with the rest looked up from reference TRBV14 and TRBJ2-1, is EAGVTQFPSHSVIEKGQTVTLRCDPISGHDNLYWYRRVMGKEIKFLLHFVKESKQDESGMPNNRFLAERTGGTYSTLKVQPAELEDSGVYFCASSQDPGLGLAGEGQFFGPGTRLTVL.

This sequence joins TRBV27 and TRBJ2-3; TCRdb's assignment of TRBD2 cannot be checked, as there is no DNA. The CDR3 loop spans 12 amino acids. Looked up from germline, CDR1 is MNHEY and CDR2 is SMNVEV (reference sequence). CDR3 region: CASSGIAARQYF.

The rearrangement links TRBV5-6 to TRBJ2-5; there is no DNA to check the TCRdb D call of TRBD2. Looked up from germline, CDR1 is SGHDT and CDR2 is YYEEEE. This CDR3 has 15 amino acids. The CDR3 sequence: CASSFPQFGRETQYF.

The chain joins TRBV5-1 to TRBJ2-7. Germline loops: CDR1 SGHRS, CDR2 YFSETQ. The length of the CDR3 is 14 residues. CDR3 residues: CASSFYSGSYEQYF. The variable domain in full, completed from reference TRBV5-1 and TRBJ2-7, reads KAGVTQTPRYLIKTRGQQVTLSCSPISGHRSVSWYQQTPGQGLQFLFEYFSETQRNKGNFPGRFSGRQFSNSRSEMNVSTLELGDSALYLCASSFYSGSYEQYFGPGTRLTVT.

V and J are TRBV7-9 and TRBJ1-2. Germline values: CDR1 SEHNR, CDR2 FQNEAQ (reference sequence). There are 11 residues in the CDR3. CDR3 sequence reads: CASSSGDGYTF.

The chain uses TRBV20-1 and TRBJ1-4; as DNA is missing, the TRBD1 call by TCRdb cannot be tested. Per germline, CDR1 DFQATT and CDR2 SNEGSKA (reference sequence). The CDR3 has 14 amino acids. CDR3 protein: CSARWRDRGVGLFF.

The chain links TRBV6-2 or TRBV6-3 to TRBJ2-1. This CDR3 is built from 15 residues. Per the germline V gene, CDR1 is MNHEY and CDR2 is SVGEGT. CDR3 amino acids: CASSYRHLGHNEQFF.

This chain links TRBV14 with TRBJ1-1; TCRdb indicates TRBD1, and absent DNA this call remains unverified. The CDR3 runs to 15 residues. The V gene's germline CDR1 is SGHDN and CDR2 FVKESK. The CDR3 is CASSQGTGENTEAFF. Filled out from reference TRBV14 and TRBJ1-1, the complete variable domain reads EAGVTQFPSHSVIEKGQTVTLRCDPISGHDNLYWYRRVMGKEIKFLLHFVKESKQDESGMPNNRFLAERTGGTYSTLKVQPAELEDSGVYFCASSQGTGENTEAFFGQGTRLTVV.

The rearrangement links TRBV2 to TRBJ2-5; no DNA is available, so the TRBD1 call from TCRdb remains unchecked. Germline V gives CDR1 SNHLY, CDR2 FYNNEI. The CDR3 is 13 residues long. CDR3 protein: CASSDWDTETQYF.

The rearrangement joins TRBV4-1 to TRBJ2-3; checking the TCRdb D call of TRBD2 is not possible without DNA. Looked up from germline, CDR1 is MGHRA and CDR2 is YSYEKL. The CDR3 extends over 17 amino acids. CDR3 protein: CASSQRTSGPSTDTQYF.

The rearrangement uses TRBV7-3 and TRBJ2-1; TCRdb selects TRBD1, and the lack of DNA leaves this call unchecked. The CDR3 runs to 17 residues. CDR1 is SGHTA, CDR2 FQGTGA, per germline. The CDR3 sequence is CASSLSRTATSYNEQFF.

This chain uses TRBV29-1 with TRBJ1-2; the D gene TCRdb calls, TRBD1, cannot be checked with no DNA. Germline values: CDR1 SQVTM, CDR2 ANQGSEA. The CDR3 length is 16 residues. CDR3 sequence: CSVDVGGAGSVVGYTF.

V is TRBV28 and J is TRBJ2-2; TCRdb gives TRBD2 as the D gene, but with no DNA this cannot be confirmed. CDR1 and CDR2 from the germline V gene are MDHEN and SYDVKM. The CDR3 runs to 16 residues. CDR3: CASSTGTSGNTGELFF.

V is TRBV19 and J is TRBJ2-7; TCRdb's D gene call, TRBD1, goes unchecked for lack of DNA. The CDR3 is 14 residues long. Germline loops: CDR1 LNHDA, CDR2 SQIVND (reference sequence). The CDR3 region is CASSIRQGEYEQYF.